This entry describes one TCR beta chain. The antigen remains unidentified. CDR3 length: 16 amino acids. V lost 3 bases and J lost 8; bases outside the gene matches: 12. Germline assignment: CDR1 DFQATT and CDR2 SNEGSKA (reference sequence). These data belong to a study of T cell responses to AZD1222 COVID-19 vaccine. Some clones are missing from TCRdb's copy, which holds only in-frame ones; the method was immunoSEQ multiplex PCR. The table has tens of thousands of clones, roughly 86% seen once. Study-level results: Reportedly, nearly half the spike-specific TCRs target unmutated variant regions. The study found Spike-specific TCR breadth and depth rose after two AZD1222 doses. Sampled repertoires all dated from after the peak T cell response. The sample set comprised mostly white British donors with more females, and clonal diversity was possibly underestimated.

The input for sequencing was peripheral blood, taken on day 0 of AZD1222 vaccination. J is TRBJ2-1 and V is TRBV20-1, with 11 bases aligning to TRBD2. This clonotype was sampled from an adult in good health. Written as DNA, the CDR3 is TGCAGTGCTAGTCAGCTAGCGGGAGGCCGGGGGCATGAGCAGTTCTTC. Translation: CSASQLAGGRGHEQFF.